This is a list of T cell receptor beta chains from one sample in a study of identical twins. MiXCR, run by TCRdb on the 5' RACE reads, gives a single entry per CDR3 protein. Of around 95,000 distinct CDR3 sequences listed, 5.9% are singletons. Material: memory T cells sorted from blood. The receptors here all came from a woman aged 45 to 65 in good health. CDR3s include the opening cysteine and the closing phenylalanine or tryptophan. A D gene is named only where the DNA matches it firmly. The listing skips clone size in some rows; elsewhere it reads once, few, many or a size class.

clone_size	v_call	j_call	d_call	cdr3_aa	cdr3_nt
many	TRBV10-2	TRBJ2-1	TRBD2	CASRLAGSYNEQFF	TGCGCCAGCCGACTAGCGGGCTCCTACAATGAGCAGTTCTTC
many	TRBV28	TRBJ2-5	TRBD1	CASGDRTGGRETQYF	TGTGCCAGCGGGGACAGAACTGGAGGAAGAGAGACCCAGTACTTC
many	TRBV5-1	TRBJ2-2	TRBD1	CASSLEGQRAGELFF	TGCGCCAGCAGCTTGGAGGGACAGAGGGCCGGGGAGCTGTTTTTT
few	TRBV7-8	TRBJ2-7	NA	CASSLDLGRGGEQYF	TGTGCCAGCAGCTTAGATCTGGGGAGAGGGGGCGAGCAGTACTTC
few	TRBV25-1	TRBJ2-1	TRBD2	CASSESTSGRTGNEQFF	TGTGCCAGCAGTGAATCGACTAGCGGGAGGACGGGCAATGAGCAGTTCTTC
many	TRBV27	TRBJ2-3	NA	CASSLRFRGTDTQYF	TGTGCCAGCAGTTTAAGGTTCAGAGGCACAGATACGCAGTATTTT
many	TRBV3-1	TRBJ1-1	NA	CASSQKGGNTEAFF	TGTGCCAGCAGCCAAAAGGGGGGGAACACTGAAGCTTTCTTT
NA	TRBV5-6	TRBJ1-2	NA	CASSLAEARGYTF	TGTGCCAGCAGCTTGGCCGAGGCTCGGGGCTACACCTTC
many	TRBV20-1	TRBJ2-1	NA	CSARAPGSPEQFF	TGCAGTGCTAGGGCCCCTGGGAGCCCTGAGCAGTTCTTC
many	TRBV10-2	TRBJ2-2	NA	CASIFGGTGAGELFF	TGCGCCAGCATCTTCGGAGGGACTGGGGCCGGGGAGCTGTTTTTT
NA	TRBV2	TRBJ2-5	TRBD2	CASSPWGGEQETQYF	TGTGCCAGCAGCCCCTGGGGGGGGGAGCAAGAGACCCAGTACTTC
few	TRBV6-1	TRBJ1-5	NA	CASSEFRSNQPQHF	TGTGCCAGCAGTGAATTTCGGTCCAATCAGCCCCAGCATTTT
many	TRBV2	TRBJ1-4	TRBD1	CASSERGTVNEKLFF	TGTGCCAGCAGTGAACGCGGGACAGTTAATGAAAAACTGTTTTTT
many	TRBV7-3	TRBJ2-1	NA	CASSLGNRVDEQFF	TGTGCCAGCAGCTTAGGAAACAGGGTGGATGAGCAGTTCTTC
NA	TRBV20-1	TRBJ2-5	NA	CSARDGAGRETQYF	TGCAGTGCTAGAGACGGGGCAGGGAGAGAGACCCAGTACTTC
many	TRBV3-1	TRBJ1-6	NA	CASSQAPGLLNSPLHF	TGTGCCAGCAGCCAAGCGCCGGGACTCCTGAATTCACCCCTCCACTTT
many	TRBV5-1	TRBJ1-2	TRBD1	CASSHGTVDGYTF	TGCGCCAGCAGCCATGGGACAGTTGATGGCTACACCTTC
many	TRBV7-9	TRBJ2-3	TRBD1	CASSYQGAFGTDTQYF	TGTGCCAGCAGCTACCAGGGGGCCTTTGGCACAGATACGCAGTATTTT
many	TRBV5-1	TRBJ2-7	NA	CASSLLGGTGLLSYEQYF	TGCGCCAGCAGCTTGCTTGGGGGAACGGGGCTACTCTCCTACGAGCAGTACTTC
many	TRBV27	TRBJ2-1	TRBD2	CASSLTSGSGDEQFF	TGTGCCAGCAGTTTGACTAGCGGGTCGGGGGATGAGCAGTTCTTC
many	TRBV20-1	TRBJ1-4	NA	CSAEKGQGREKLFF	TGCAGTGCAGAAAAGGGCCAGGGGAGGGAAAAACTGTTTTTT
few	TRBV5-6	TRBJ1-1	NA	CASSGGAFGAHTEAFF	TGTGCCAGCAGCGGTGGGGCGTTTGGGGCGCACACTGAAGCTTTCTTT
many	TRBV20-1	TRBJ2-3	NA	CSAQKGTDTQYF	TGCAGTGCTCAGAAAGGCACAGATACGCAGTATTTT
few	TRBV25-1	TRBJ2-5	NA	CASSETGSQETQYF	TGTGCCAGCAGTGAAACGGGGTCCCAAGAGACCCAGTACTTC
few	TRBV12-3/TRBV12-4	TRBJ2-1	NA	CASSPSWSEQFF	TGTGCCAGCAGCCCAAGCTGGAGTGAGCAGTTCTTC
many	TRBV3-1	TRBJ1-2	NA	CASSPGAGYGYTF	TGTGCCAGCAGCCCCGGGGCAGGCTATGGCTACACCTTC
many	TRBV5-1	TRBJ2-3	NA	CASRSQAASTFATQYF	TGCGCCAGCAGATCGCAAGCGGCTAGCACTTTCGCTACGCAGTATTTT
few	TRBV7-9	TRBJ1-1	NA	CASSSLQGEAFF	TGTGCCAGCAGCTCACTGCAGGGGGAAGCTTTCTTT
many	TRBV12-3/TRBV12-4	TRBJ1-2	NA	CASSSSYGYTF	TGTGCCAGCAGTTCTTCATATGGCTACACCTTC
many	TRBV20-1	TRBJ1-1	NA	CSASAGSADHTEAFF	TGCAGTGCTAGTGCTGGCTCGGCAGACCACACTGAAGCTTTCTTT
many	TRBV11-2	TRBJ2-1	TRBD2	CASSPRPGTSGTNEQFF	TGTGCCAGCAGCCCCCGACCCGGGACTAGCGGGACAAATGAGCAGTTCTTC